These T cell receptor beta chains were read from a single sample in a study of beta chain features in type 1 diabetes. The protocol was immunoSEQ multiplex PCR, while the TCRdb copy is restricted to in-frame clones and leaves out a portion. The sample lists 120,000 to 150,000 clones; about 50% were seen once. Material for sequencing was Tregs from blood. These receptors all come from a man between 18 and 35 years old in good health. CDR3s include the opening cysteine and the closing phenylalanine or tryptophan. D genes are given only for firm matches. Rows may omit the clone size; those that give it use once, few, many or a size class.

d_call	v_call	clone_size	j_call	cdr3_nt	cdr3_aa
-	TRBV5-1	-	TRBJ2-2	TGCGCCAGCAGCCCACAGGGAACCGGGGAGCTGTTTTTT	CASSPQGTGELFF
TRBD1	TRBV11-1	-	TRBJ1-1	TGTGCCAGCAGCCCGGACAGGGCAAGGAAGAACACTGAAGCTTTCTTT	CASSPDRARKNTEAFF
TRBD2	TRBV6-6	few	TRBJ2-3	TGTGCCAGCAGTCAGGGACTAGCGGGGGCGACAGATACGCAGTATTTT	CASSQGLAGATDTQYF
TRBD1	TRBV6-6	few	TRBJ2-7	TGTGCCAGCAACCAATTCGGGACAGGGGTATACGAGCAGTACTTC	CASNQFGTGVYEQYF
-	TRBV5-4	-	TRBJ1-2	TGTGCCAGCAGCTTTAATCAGGGGCACTATGGCTACACCTTC	CASSFNQGHYGYTF
TRBD1	TRBV7-3	few	TRBJ2-6	TGTGCCAGCAGCCAGGACAGGCGCTCTGGGGCCAACGTCCTGACTTTC	CASSQDRRSGANVLTF
-	TRBV10-3	-	TRBJ2-7	TGTGCCATCAGTGAGTCGGTCGGGTACTCCTACGAGCAGTACTTC	CAISESVGYSYEQYF
-	TRBV10-2	-	TRBJ1-2	TGCGCCAGCAGTGAGTCAGCGAGATATGGCTACACCTTC	CASSESARYGYTF
TRBD2	TRBV19	-	TRBJ2-1	TGTGCCACCGCCCCGGGGGGTTTTTACAATGAGCAGTTCTTC	CATAPGGFYNEQFF
-	TRBV7-9	-	TRBJ2-3	TGTGCCAGCAGCTTAGCGGGGGCATCATCTACAAATACGCAGTATTTT	CASSLAGASSTNTQYF
TRBD2	TRBV4-2	-	TRBJ2-1	TGTGCCAGCAGCCGGAGCATTCTAGCGGGGACCGACAATGAGCAGTTCTTC	CASSRSILAGTDNEQFF
TRBD1	TRBV5-4	-	TRBJ1-1	TGTGCCAGCAGCATGGGACAGAGGAACACTGAAGCTTTCTTT	CASSMGQRNTEAFF
TRBD1	TRBV29-1	-	TRBJ1-2	TGCAGCGCCGACAGGGGGGACTATGGCTACACCTTC	CSADRGDYGYTF
-	TRBV7-9	-	TRBJ2-6	TGTGCCAGCAGCTCAAGGAGGACCTCTGGGGCCAACGTCCTGACTTTC	CASSSRRTSGANVLTF
-	TRBV7-9	-	TRBJ2-3	TGTGCCAGCAGCTTATCTAGCACAGATACGCAGTATTTT	CASSLSSTDTQYF
-	TRBV5-1	-	TRBJ2-5	TGCGCCAGCAGCTTGGCTCAGAGAGGAGAGACCCAGTACTTC	CASSLAQRGETQYF
TRBD2	TRBV29-1	-	TRBJ2-3	TGCAGCGTTGAAGGGCTAGCGGGGGCCGGAAGCACAGATACGCAGTATTTT	CSVEGLAGAGSTDTQYF
-	TRBV28	few	TRBJ1-1	TGTGCCAGCAGTTTCGCCGGGGTTGGGGCTTTCTTT	CASSFAGVGAFF
TRBD1	TRBV25-1	-	TRBJ2-7	TGTGCCAGCAACCGTAGACAGGGGGCTTACGAGCAGTACTTC	CASNRRQGAYEQYF
-	TRBV28	-	TRBJ1-1	TGTGCCAGCAAATTAACGGGTTCAGGGGACACTGAAGCTTTCTTT	CASKLTGSGDTEAFF
TRBD1	TRBV18	once	TRBJ2-4	TGTGCCAGCGCAGGACAGGGGGCGACCAAAAACATTCAGTACTTC	CASAGQGATKNIQYF
TRBD1	TRBV10-3	few	TRBJ1-1	TGTGCCATCAGTGCGGACAGGGGATCCACTGAAGCTTTCTTT	CAISADRGSTEAFF
-	TRBV4-3	-	TRBJ2-7	TGCGCCAGCAGCCACGCAAGAGACAGGGAGCAGTACTTC	CASSHARDREQYF
-	TRBV5-1	-	TRBJ2-1	TGCGCCAGCAGCTGGCTAGGCGCGAGCTCCTACAATGAGCAGTTCTTC	CASSWLGASSYNEQFF
-	TRBV14	-	TRBJ2-1	TGTGCCAGCAGCGTGTACTACGGTGGAGGTGTTGGTGAGCAGTTCTTC	CASSVYYGGGVGEQFF
-	TRBV7-2	few	TRBJ2-1	TGTGCCAGCAGCTTAGCCTCGCAGGGCAAGCAGTTCTTC	CASSLASQGKQFF